This T cell receptor beta chain emerged from a study of T cell responses to AZD1222 COVID-19 vaccine (dated by TCRdb to the early 2020s). Study-wide context: A total of 230 to 250 trial participants underwent TCR sequencing, of whom about 210 received two doses of AZD1222 and 26 received two doses of the MenACWY control vaccine. Enrollment into the trials was organized by age into subgroups of 18-55, 56-69 and 70-plus years, and those subgroups contained about 150, 27 and 61 TCR-sequenced participants, respectively.

Points the paper makes about the study in general: Spike-specific TCR breadth and depth rose significantly after two AZD1222 doses compared with day 0 and with MenACWY recipients. Conclusions about previously exposed vaccinees are limited, since just a handful of AZD1222 recipients were seropositive for SARS-CoV-2 at baseline. Nearly half of unique spike-specific TCRs reportedly recognized epitopes outside regions mutated in the B.1.351 and B.1.1.7 variants. Because no day 14 peak-response samples were available, the repertoires could be characterized only after the peak T cell response. The vaccine-associated CD4 TCRs covered the entire spike protein, and the dominant responses fell in regions 160-218 and 743-854. The 56-69-year group was small, and its depth increase did not reach significance, likely because of low power. Participants were mostly white British and included more females than males, and it was suggested by the authors that clonal diversity may have been underestimated.

The CDR3 regions of human TCRbeta chains were analyzed by immunosequencing. The study's processing was this. Repertoire TCRs were checked for matches against a reference library of SARS-CoV-2-specific TCRs that had been generated using the MIRA antigen-specificity platform. Breadth was defined as the fraction of unique TCRs that were SARS-CoV-2-associated, and depth was defined as the fraction of total T cells that were SARS-CoV-2-associated. Using the MIRA data, each spike-specific TCR was assigned both to the spike region to which the TCR was reactive and to a CD4 or CD8 class. Log10-transformed breadth and depth values were compared by one-way ANOVA with Sidak's multiple comparisons tests. Held by TCRdb, this immuneACCESS table contains in-frame sequences only and omits some clones. Under half of the omission traces to an unresolved V gene where checked; the cause of the rest is unknown. From that table come the V and J calls and clone size; the DNA was used to work out D and trimming. Across this sample there are about 150,000 clones, with approximately 89% seen only once. The top ten clonotypes cover 1% to 1.5% of the sample.

Per the publication, the time point label means: about 28 days (+/-7) after the second vaccine dose. AZD1222 recipients given second doses at about 4 weeks or at about 12 weeks were pooled, since spike-specific TCR depth and breadth were not found to differ between the two schedules. Vaccinee samples came from UK trials COV001 and COV002, including a single-blind randomized controlled phase 2/3 trial of AZD1222 (ChAdOx1 nCoV-19) in healthy adults. For TCRbeta chain sequencing, PBMC samples from trial participants were taken at day 0 and at day 28 after the second dose. Its CDR3 holds 19 amino acids, cysteine through phenylalanine. The kept DNA is CDR3 alone, 57 bases in frame from the first base. With respect to this clone: Its antigen remains unidentified. Base-call qualities are not available, and no considerably larger clone is one nucleotide away.

Sequencing used peripheral blood, obtained 28 days after the second AZD1222 dose. The chain couples TRBV21-1 to TRBJ2-1; the table's D gene call, TRBD2, was not cross checked with the DNA. TRBV21-1 is marked as a pseudogene. This receptor was obtained from an adult who received the AZD1222 COVID-19 vaccine. This receptor carries the CDR3 CASSSHRGLATRGYNEQFF. In nucleotides, the sequence is TGTGCCAGCAGCTCCCACAGGGGACTAGCCACTCGTGGCTACAATGAGCAGTTCTTC.